The sequence of this T cell receptor (beta chain) was determined in a study of radiation and T cells in renal cell carcinoma. General study points: No pretreatment tumor biopsies were available for baseline clonotypes. In blood, top tumor clones expanded by 2 weeks, shrinking by 4.

To note about this clone: What it recognizes is unknown.

Described time point: blood 4 weeks post-SBRT, at nephrectomy. Treatment given: 15 Gy SBRT to primary tumor, nephrectomy 4 weeks later. There are 13 residues in the CDR3. Per germline, CDR1 MGHRA and CDR2 YSYEKL. Measured with immunoSEQ multiplex PCR; TCRdb has only the in-frame clones, and not every one. The profile covers fewer than 85,000 clones, with about nine tenths appearing a single time and more than 5.5% taken by the ten largest. The TCR originated in a woman aged 70 to 79 with renal cell carcinoma. The starting material was blood, obtained from a patient whose treatment included radiotherapy and nephrectomy. The rearrangement uses TRBV4-1 and TRBJ2-7; D not resolved. The CDR3 region is CASATAEYYEQYF. The CDR3 DNA reads as TGCGCTTCAGCAACGGCTGAATACTACGAGCAGTACTTC.